Presented here are 8 T cell receptor beta chains from one specimen sequenced in a study of control samples from healthy donors and cancer patients. Generated by immunoSEQ multiplex PCR, the TCRdb table keeps only in-frame clones and is missing some. The table has 120,000 or so clones, about nine tenths seen once. The sequenced sample consisted of blood. Receptor source: a man between 35 and 55 years old in good health.

J is TRBJ1-2 and V is TRBV6-6; D is possibly TRBD1 (5 bases). The CDR3 sequence is 14 residues long. V lost 8 bases and J lost 8, with 21 bases in between. Germline assignment: CDR1 MNHNY and CDR2 SVGAGI (reference sequence). The CDR3 sequence is CASCRTGAEEGYTF. The CDR3 DNA sequence: TGTGCCAGCTGCCGAACCGGGGCGGAGGAGGGCTACACCTTC.

This chain links TRBV18 with TRBJ1-1, with D unresolved. The germline V and J ends were trimmed by 10 bases and 3 bases, with 15 bases remaining between them. This CDR3 is 13 amino acids long. Germline V CDR1 and CDR2: KGHSH, LQKENI. CDR3 coding DNA: TGTGCCACCACGGGAAGGGAGGACACTGAAGCTTTCTTT. This gives the protein CATTGREDTEAFF.

This clone appeared many times. V gene TRBV7-9 combines with J gene TRBJ1-1; D remains ambiguous. This CDR3 contains 14 residues. Germline values: CDR1 SEHNR, CDR2 FQNEAQ (reference sequence). Trimming took off 2 bases at V and 0 bases at J, with 7 bases between the two ends. CDR3: CASSLQALNTEAFF. The CDR3 bases are TGTGCCAGCAGCTTACAGGCGTTGAACACTGAAGCTTTCTTT.

This chain uses TRBV14 with TRBJ1-4, with 7 bases lining up with TRBD1. With 1 base clipped from V and 3 bases from J, the junction kept 5 bases outside the gene matches. This CDR3 comprises 16 residues. Germline lookup yields CDR1 SGHDN and CDR2 FVKESK. CDR3 DNA sequence: TGTGCCAGCAGCCAAGGAATCGGGACAGCTAATGAAAAACTGTTTTTT. This encodes CASSQGIGTANEKLFF. Supplemented by reference TRBV14 and TRBJ1-4, the full variable domain reads EAGVTQFPSHSVIEKGQTVTLRCDPISGHDNLYWYRRVMGKEIKFLLHFVKESKQDESGMPNNRFLAERTGGTYSTLKVQPAELEDSGVYFCASSQGIGTANEKLFFGSGTQLSVL.

This clone showed up many times. The J gene is TRBJ1-2, the V gene TRBV19; the D gene is possibly TRBD1 (5 bases). V lost 3 bases and J 0 bases, leaving 14 bases between the germline ends. The V gene's germline CDR1 is LNHDA and CDR2 SQIVND (reference sequence). This CDR3 is 16 amino acids long. CDR3 sequence reads: CASSIRQGSTNYGYTF. In nucleotides, the CDR3 is TGTGCCAGTAGTATCCGGCAGGGCTCCACTAACTATGGCTACACCTTC.

This clone has only a few counts. The chain couples TRBV7-8 to TRBJ1-4, with a tentative D call TRBD1 (5 bases). Germline V lookup: CDR1 SGHVS, CDR2 FQNEAQ. Between the trimmed V and J ends, which lost 2 bases and 7 bases, there was a span of 11 bases. The CDR3 length is 14 residues. The CDR3 DNA follows: TGTGCCAGCAGCTTATACGGGGGGGGTGAAAAACTGTTTTTT. Translating gives CASSLYGGGEKLFF.

The chain is built from TRBV27 and TRBJ1-2; D might be TRBD1 (5 bases). The ends were cut back, 5 bases at V and 4 bases at J, with 17 bases in the middle. Looked up from germline, CDR1 is MNHEY and CDR2 is SMNVEV (reference sequence). The length of the CDR3 is 15 residues. In nucleotides, the CDR3 is TGTGCCAGCAGTCCCCGACCGGGGGAGAGCTATGGCTACACCTTC. Translating it yields CASSPRPGESYGYTF.

This clone was seen only once. The V and J genes are TRBV19 and TRBJ1-1; tentatively, D is TRBD1 (6 bases). The V end lost 5 bases, the J end lost 6 bases, and 16 bases lay between the germline ends. Germline V gene lookup returns CDR1 LNHDA and CDR2 SQIVND (reference sequence). The CDR3 has 14 amino acids. The CDR3 DNA is TGTGCCAGTAGTTCGCTATACAGGGACCCTGAAGCTTTCTTT. Translation: CASSSLYRDPEAFF. Filled out from reference TRBV19 and TRBJ1-1, the complete variable domain reads DGGITQSPKYLFRKEGQNVTLSCEQNLNHDAMYWYRQDPGQGLRLIYYSQIVNDFQKGDIAEGYSVSREKKESFPLTVTSAQKNPTAFYLCASSSLYRDPEAFFGQGTRLTVV.